Listed below are T cell receptor beta chains from one sample, sequenced in a study of control samples from healthy donors and cancer patients. Clones were sequenced by immunoSEQ multiplex PCR, and TCRdb holds only the in-frame ones, with some missing. The profile shows about 75,000 clones, approximately 94% of them singletons. The sequenced material came from blood. Receptors originate from a woman in her thirties or forties in good health. The CDR3 runs from the conserved cysteine through the conserved F or W. The order of the fields is clone size, V gene, J gene, D gene, CDR3 protein, CDR3 DNA. The D gene is left open where the match is weak. Clone size, where shown, is once, few, many, or a class for clones that have expanded.

abundance: .; v_gene: TRBV15; j_gene: TRBJ1-2; d_gene: .; CDR3aa: CATSRDRPYRVFRDYGYTF; CDR3nt: TGTGCCACCAGCAGAGATAGGCCCTATAGGGTTTTTAGGGACTATGGCTACACCTTC
abundance: .; v_gene: TRBV7-9; j_gene: TRBJ2-3; d_gene: TRBD2; CDR3aa: CASSFATSGTDTQYF; CDR3nt: TGTGCCAGCAGCTTCGCGACTAGCGGCACAGATACGCAGTATTTT
abundance: .; v_gene: TRBV6-5; j_gene: TRBJ2-4; d_gene: .; CDR3aa: CASRGTDIQYF; CDR3nt: TGTGCCAGCCGAGGGACGGACATTCAGTACTTC
abundance: .; v_gene: TRBV4-3; j_gene: TRBJ1-6; d_gene: .; CDR3aa: CASSQVGDSPLHF; CDR3nt: TGCGCCAGCAGCCAAGTGGGGGATTCACCCCTCCACTTT
abundance: .; v_gene: TRBV6-6; j_gene: TRBJ1-5; d_gene: .; CDR3aa: CASSYSGGDGNQPQHF; CDR3nt: TGTGCCAGCAGTTACTCGGGGGGCGACGGTAATCAGCCCCAGCATTTT
abundance: .; v_gene: TRBV27; j_gene: TRBJ1-2; d_gene: .; CDR3aa: CASSFASGVKGGYTF; CDR3nt: TGTGCCAGCAGTTTCGCCTCAGGGGTGAAAGGTGGCTACACCTTC
abundance: .; v_gene: TRBV19; j_gene: TRBJ2-1; d_gene: TRBD2; CDR3aa: CASSPGLAGVHEQFF; CDR3nt: TGTGCCAGTAGCCCGGGACTAGCGGGAGTCCATGAGCAGTTCTTC
abundance: .; v_gene: TRBV28; j_gene: TRBJ2-6; d_gene: TRBD1; CDR3aa: CASSQTGVSGANVLTF; CDR3nt: TGTGCCAGCAGTCAAACAGGGGTCTCTGGGGCCAACGTCCTGACTTTC
abundance: .; v_gene: TRBV19; j_gene: TRBJ2-7; d_gene: TRBD1; CDR3aa: CASSTGTGEVEQYF; CDR3nt: TGTGCCAGTAGTACCGGGACAGGGGAGGTCGAGCAGTACTTC
abundance: few; v_gene: TRBV4-3; j_gene: TRBJ1-3; d_gene: .; CDR3aa: CASSQEMGIQGFSGNTIYF; CDR3nt: TGCGCCAGCAGCCAAGAAATGGGGATACAGGGATTCTCTGGAAACACCATATATTTT
abundance: .; v_gene: TRBV27; j_gene: TRBJ2-1; d_gene: .; CDR3aa: CASSPGGIYNEQFF; CDR3nt: TGTGCCAGCAGTCCCGGGGGTATCTACAATGAGCAGTTCTTC